This T cell receptor beta chain was sequenced during a study of control samples from healthy donors and cancer patients. The repertoire was sequenced with immunoSEQ multiplex PCR; TCRdb's copy has only in-frame clones and lacks some. In the table there are about 180,000 clones, 90% of which are singletons. Deletions cut 3 bases from V and 3 bases from J, with 15 bases between. CDR3 size: 15 residues. CDR1 and CDR2 (germline): ENHRY, SYGVKD. V usage is TRBV10-3 and J usage is TRBJ2-7, with D maybe TRBD2 (6 bases). This sequence was found in a woman aged 50 to 65 in good health. The sequenced sample consisted of blood. The CDR3 is CAISDLGLGNYEQYF. The CDR3 nucleotides are TGTGCCATCAGTGATCTGGGACTGGGGAACTACGAGCAGTACTTC.